This paragraph covers one TCR beta chain sequence. The data stem from a study of blood T cell repertoires in COVID-19. Overall study context: COVID-19 samples collected from the United States, Italy and Spain covered acute and convalescent phases. PBMCs, B-cell-depleted T cells, or T cells provided the cDNA or gDNA that made up the material.

Original processing notes: Quantification of nucleated cells was approximated via reference gene primer amplification. Using immunoSEQ multiplex PCR, the repertoire was profiled, and TCRdb retains in-frame clones only, with some absent. That table furnishes V, J and clone size, whereas the DNA furnished D and trimming. The sample has 20,000 to 25,000 clones, over 60% seen once. The J segment lost 0 bases and the V segment lost 0 bases, leaving 1 base of the junction unmatched. CDR3 size: 15 residues. In germline, CDR1 is MGHRA, CDR2 YSYEKL. V usage is TRBV4-1 and J usage is TRBJ2-5, with 7 bases aligning to TRBD1. Sequencing was carried out using peripheral blood. This sequence originates from a man aged 55-75 years with active COVID-19. CDR3 bases: TGCGCCAGCAGCCAAGATAGGGGGCACCAAGAGACCCAGTACTTC. This translates into CASSQDRGHQETQYF.